The rows below give T cell receptor beta chains drawn from one sample of a study of tumor-infiltrating lymphocytes in primary liver carcinoma. A single record per CDR3 protein comes from TCRdb applying MiXCR to the multiplex PCR reads. This sample has approximately 340,000 distinct CDR3 sequences, with about 65% found just once. Sample: peripheral blood. The receptors come from a man aged 35 to 55 with primary liver carcinoma and hepatitis B virus infection. CDR3s leave out the opening cysteine and the closing phenylalanine or tryptophan. Each record gives: D gene, V gene, CDR3 protein. A D gene is named only where the DNA matches it firmly.

D gene: TRBD2; V gene: TRBV11-2; CDR3 protein: ANSFGGEETQY
D gene: -; V gene: TRBV12-3/TRBV12-4; CDR3 protein: ASSLYGRDEKLF
D gene: TRBD1; V gene: TRBV6-5; CDR3 protein: ASSYRRSGTGGQKLF
D gene: TRBD1; V gene: TRBV6-5; CDR3 protein: ASSYSWDRSYKEQL
D gene: -; V gene: TRBV19; CDR3 protein: ASSIDGLPAQY
D gene: TRBD1; V gene: TRBV11-1; CDR3 protein: TGSSEGAEDEQY
D gene: -; V gene: TRBV7-8; CDR3 protein: ASRTQGKDEQY
D gene: -; V gene: TRBV4-2; CDR3 protein: ASSQGPQGDYEKY
D gene: -; V gene: TRBV5-6; CDR3 protein: ASSYYRLNTEAF
D gene: -; V gene: TRBV4-1; CDR3 protein: SSNDLDSGLTGELF
D gene: TRBD2; V gene: TRBV15; CDR3 protein: ATSLRSSGYEQY
D gene: -; V gene: TRBV6-5; CDR3 protein: ASSYSKGRPFTNSYEQY
D gene: -; V gene: TRBV6-1; CDR3 protein: ASSVSDATNEKLF
D gene: TRBD1; V gene: TRBV12-3/TRBV12-4; CDR3 protein: ASSETQTGRNSEAF
D gene: -; V gene: TRBV12-3/TRBV12-4; CDR3 protein: ASSFSGAAEAF
D gene: -; V gene: TRBV7-9; CDR3 protein: ASMVMETQY
D gene: TRBD1; V gene: TRBV6-1; CDR3 protein: ASSLSPGQLNEQY
D gene: -; V gene: TRBV6-1; CDR3 protein: ASSDIEDTQH
D gene: TRBD1; V gene: TRBV29-1; CDR3 protein: SVEITGEQPQH
D gene: -; V gene: TRBV2; CDR3 protein: ASSVGGTKQF
D gene: TRBD2; V gene: TRBV6-1; CDR3 protein: ASSPPGLAGGDEQY
D gene: TRBD2; V gene: TRBV2; CDR3 protein: ASSEVAGGYEQY